The present T cell receptor beta chain was sequenced within a study of early T cells in non-severe SARS-CoV-2 infection. Study conclusions and caveats: Matching with VDJdb favored anti-spike CD8 responses (missing private and CD4 specificities).

Attachment of unique molecular identifiers was made to individual cDNA molecules. One entry per CDR3 protein results from TCRdb running MiXCR on the 5' RACE reads. Counted here are some 70,000 distinct CDR3 sequences, more than 4% occurring once; the ten biggest clones make up 4.9%. The V segment lost 2 bases and the J segment 2 bases; nucleotides outside the gene matches: 9. CDR1 and CDR2 from the germline V gene are MNHEY and SVGEGT. CDR3 size: 19 residues. This clonotype showed up many times. Its specificity is unknown. This clonotype was sampled from an adult who was a healthcare worker with PCR-confirmed SARS-CoV-2 infection or an uninfected control (not recorded which). The sequenced material came from whole blood. The chain combines TRBV6-2 or TRBV6-3 with TRBJ2-3; 14 nucleotides line up with TRBD2. In DNA form, the CDR3 reads TGTGCCAGCAGTTACCCGAGACTAGCGGGAGGGCCGGTCACAGATACGCAGTATTTT. Translated, it gives CASSYPRLAGGPVTDTQYF.